This TCR beta chain was recorded in a study of CD4+ T cells in melanoma. The study's findings and limits: In melanoma, neoantigen-specific CD4+ T cells reportedly differed in differentiation state. CD8+ T cell, macrophage and B cell function reportedly correlated with neoantigen-specific CD4+ T cells.

This table comes from immunoSEQ multiplex PCR, and its TCRdb copy is limited to in-frame clones, with some not included. The table lists 110,000 to 150,000 clones, about nine tenths of them singletons. With respect to this clone: Its antigen remains unidentified.

From germline, CDR1 is SEHNR and CDR2 FQNEAQ (reference sequence). The CDR3 extends over 13 amino acids. V shed 5 bases and J shed 4 bases, with 8 bases lying between them. The sequence came from a human donor with melanoma. V usage is TRBV7-9 and J usage is TRBJ2-2; tentatively, D is TRBD2 (6 bases). CDR3 sequence reads: CASSRDFTGELFF. CDR3 DNA: TGTGCCAGCAGCCGGGACTTCACCGGGGAGCTGTTTTTT.